This note documents a single T cell receptor beta chain sequence. Under the authors' procedure: Amplification with reference gene primers provided the estimates of nucleated cell counts. Repertoires were generated with immunoSEQ multiplex PCR, while TCRdb's copy carries only in-frame clones and drops some. The V and J calls and clone size come from that table; D and trimming were worked out from the DNA. The table lists about 220,000 clones, approximately 82% of them singletons. V was shortened by 0 bases and J by 0 bases, with 7 bases between the two germline ends. The CDR3 spans 16 residues. Germline V gene sequence: CDR1 SGHRS, CDR2 YFSETQ. The entry originates in a study of blood T cell repertoires in COVID-19. About the research overall: The origin of the acute and convalescent COVID-19 samples was the United States, Italy and Spain. PBMCs, B-cell-depleted T cells, or T cells were the source of the cDNA or gDNA that made up the material.

This receptor was identified in a middle-aged man who had recovered from COVID-19. The sequenced material came from peripheral blood. V and J are TRBV5-1 and TRBJ2-6, with D perhaps matching TRBD1 (6 bases). CDR3 residues: CASSLETGSGANVLTF. CDR3 sequence (DNA): TGCGCCAGCAGCTTGGAGACAGGCTCTGGGGCCAACGTCCTGACTTTC.